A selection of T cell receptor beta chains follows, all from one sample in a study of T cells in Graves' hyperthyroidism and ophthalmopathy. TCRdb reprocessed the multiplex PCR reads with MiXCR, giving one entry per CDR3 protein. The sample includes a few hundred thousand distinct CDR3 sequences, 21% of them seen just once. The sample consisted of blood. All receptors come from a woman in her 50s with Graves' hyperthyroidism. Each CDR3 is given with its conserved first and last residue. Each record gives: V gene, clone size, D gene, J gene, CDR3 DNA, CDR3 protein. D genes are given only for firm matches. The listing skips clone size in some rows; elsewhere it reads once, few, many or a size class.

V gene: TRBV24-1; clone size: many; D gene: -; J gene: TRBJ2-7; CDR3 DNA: TGTGCCACCAGTGATTTGACCGAGCAGTACTTC; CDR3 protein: CATSDLTEQYF
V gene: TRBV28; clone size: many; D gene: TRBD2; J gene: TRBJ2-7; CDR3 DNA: TGTGCCAGCACTATGGGGCTAGCGGGGGGCTACGAGCAGTACTTC; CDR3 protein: CASTMGLAGGYEQYF
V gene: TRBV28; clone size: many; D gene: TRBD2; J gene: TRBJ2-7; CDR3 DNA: TGTGCCAGCACCTGGACCGGGGGGAGCGGGTCCCCCTACGAGCAGTACTTC; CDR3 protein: CASTWTGGSGSPYEQYF
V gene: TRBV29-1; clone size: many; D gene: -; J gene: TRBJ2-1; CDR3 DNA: TGCAGCGTAATGCGGTCATTCGATGAGCAGTTCTTC; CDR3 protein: CSVMRSFDEQFF
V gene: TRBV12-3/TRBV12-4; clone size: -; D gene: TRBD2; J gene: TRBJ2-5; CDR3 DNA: TGTGCCAGCAGTCTAGAACTGTTACCGGGACTAGGAGGGGAGACCCAGTACTTC; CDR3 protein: CASSLELLPGLGGETQYF
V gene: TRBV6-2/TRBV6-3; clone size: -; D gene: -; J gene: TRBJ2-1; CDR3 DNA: TGTGCCAGCAGACGATCGACAAGGAGCTCCTACAATGAGCAGTTCTTC; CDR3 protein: CASRRSTRSSYNEQFF
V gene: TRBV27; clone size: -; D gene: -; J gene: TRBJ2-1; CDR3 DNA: TGTGCCAGCAGCTTCCTCTCCCGACAGACAACCTACAATGAGCAGTTCTTC; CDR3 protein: CASSFLSRQTTYNEQFF
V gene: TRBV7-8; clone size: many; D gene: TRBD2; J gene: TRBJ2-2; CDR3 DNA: TGTGCCAGCAGCTTAAGTAGCGGGGGGGCGTGGACCGGGGAGCTGTTTTTT; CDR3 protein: CASSLSSGGAWTGELFF
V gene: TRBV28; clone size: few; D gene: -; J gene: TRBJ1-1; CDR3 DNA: TGTGCCAGCAGTTTGCCCAAGACAGTGAAGAACACTGAAGCTTTCTTT; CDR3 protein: CASSLPKTVKNTEAFF
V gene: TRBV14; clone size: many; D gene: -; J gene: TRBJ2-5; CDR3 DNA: TGTGCCAGCAGCCAAGTATGGGGAGGCCGGGAGACCCAGTACTTC; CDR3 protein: CASSQVWGGRETQYF
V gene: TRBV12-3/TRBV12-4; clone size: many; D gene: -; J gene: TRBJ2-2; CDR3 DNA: TGTGCCAGCAGTTTAGCAGGAGCGAACACCGGGGAGCTGTTTTTT; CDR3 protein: CASSLAGANTGELFF
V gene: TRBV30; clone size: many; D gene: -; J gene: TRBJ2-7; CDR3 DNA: TGTGCCTCGGAGAGTGACGAGCAGTACTTC; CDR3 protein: CASESDEQYF
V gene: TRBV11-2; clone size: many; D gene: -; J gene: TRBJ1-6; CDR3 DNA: TGTGCCAGCAGCTCTGAAGGTTCACCCCTCCACTTT; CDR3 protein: CASSSEGSPLHF
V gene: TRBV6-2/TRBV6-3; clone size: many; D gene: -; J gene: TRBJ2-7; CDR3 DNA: TGTGCCAGCAGTTACTCGAGACCGGGGGCGGGCGAGCAGTACTTC; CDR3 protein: CASSYSRPGAGEQYF
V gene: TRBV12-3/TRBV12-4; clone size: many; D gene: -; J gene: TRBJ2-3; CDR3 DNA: TGTGCCAGCAGTTTATCCCCGACGAAACGGGAAGGTGGCACAGATACGCAGTATTTT; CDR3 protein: CASSLSPTKREGGTDTQYF
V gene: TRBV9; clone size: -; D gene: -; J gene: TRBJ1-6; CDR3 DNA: TGTGCCAGCGGAGATTCACCCCTCCACTTT; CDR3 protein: CASGDSPLHF
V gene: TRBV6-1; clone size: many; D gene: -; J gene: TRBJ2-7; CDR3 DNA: TGTGCCAGCAGCTGGGTCCCCGGGTACGAGCAGTACTTC; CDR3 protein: CASSWVPGYEQYF
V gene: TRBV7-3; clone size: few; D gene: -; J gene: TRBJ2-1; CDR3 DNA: TGTGCCAGCAGCTTGCAATTGAGGGAGTCCTACAATGAGCAGTTCTTC; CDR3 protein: CASSLQLRESYNEQFF
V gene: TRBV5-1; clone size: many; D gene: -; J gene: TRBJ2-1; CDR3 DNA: TGCGCCAGCAGCACTTCCGGGACTGGCAACAATGAGCAGTTCTTC; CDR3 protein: CASSTSGTGNNEQFF
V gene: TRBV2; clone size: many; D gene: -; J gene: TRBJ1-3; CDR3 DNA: TGTGCCAGCAGTGAACCCAGCCTTGACACCATATATTTT; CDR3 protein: CASSEPSLDTIYF
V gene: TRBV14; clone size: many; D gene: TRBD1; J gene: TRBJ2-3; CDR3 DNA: TGTGCCAGCAGCCCCCTACATGGGACAGGGCGAGCAGATACGCAGTATTTT; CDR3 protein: CASSPLHGTGRADTQYF
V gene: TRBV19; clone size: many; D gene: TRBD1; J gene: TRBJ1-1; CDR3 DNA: TGTGCCAGTAGTACAGGGGGCAGATGGACTGAAGCTTTCTTT; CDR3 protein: CASSTGGRWTEAFF
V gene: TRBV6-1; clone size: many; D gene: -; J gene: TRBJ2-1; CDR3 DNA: TGTGCCAGCAGTGAAGGGGTCCGCTCCTACAATGAGCAGTTCTTC; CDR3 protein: CASSEGVRSYNEQFF
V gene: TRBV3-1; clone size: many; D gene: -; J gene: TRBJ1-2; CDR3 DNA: TGTGCCAGCAGCCAAGGGCGGAGTTATGGCTACACCTTC; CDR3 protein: CASSQGRSYGYTF
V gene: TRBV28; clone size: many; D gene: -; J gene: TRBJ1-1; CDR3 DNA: TGTGCCAGCAGTTTAGCGAACACTGAAGCTTTCTTT; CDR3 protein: CASSLANTEAFF
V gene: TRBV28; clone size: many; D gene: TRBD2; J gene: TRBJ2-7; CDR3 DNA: TGTGCCAGCTGGGGGGCTAGCGGGACCTACGAGCAGTACTTC; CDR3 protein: CASWGASGTYEQYF
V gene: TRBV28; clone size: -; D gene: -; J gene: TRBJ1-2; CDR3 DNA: TGTGCCAGCAGCTCCGGGCCCGGCAAGAACTTCTATGGCTACACCTTC; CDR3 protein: CASSSGPGKNFYGYTF
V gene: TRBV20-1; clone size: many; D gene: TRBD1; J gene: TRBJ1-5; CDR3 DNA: TGCAGTGCTAGAGGACAGGGGTCTACTAATCAGCCCCAGCATTTT; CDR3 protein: CSARGQGSTNQPQHF
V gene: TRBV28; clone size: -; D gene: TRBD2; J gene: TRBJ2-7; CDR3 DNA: TGTGCCAGCAGTTTTACTAGCGGGAGGGCCTACGAGCAGTACTTC; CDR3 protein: CASSFTSGRAYEQYF
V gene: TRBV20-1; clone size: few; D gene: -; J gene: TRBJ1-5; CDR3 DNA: TGCAGTGCTAGAGATGCGCAGGGAAATCAGCCCCAGCATTTT; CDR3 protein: CSARDAQGNQPQHF
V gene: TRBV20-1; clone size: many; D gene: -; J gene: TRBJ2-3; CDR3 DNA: TGCAGTGCTAGCGTGGGGGGAGATACGCAGTATTTT; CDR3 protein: CSASVGGDTQYF
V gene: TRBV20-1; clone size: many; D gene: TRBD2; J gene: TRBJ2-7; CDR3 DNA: TGCAGTGCCCCCCGAGCTAGCGGGAGCTCCTACGAGCAGTACTTC; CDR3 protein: CSAPRASGSSYEQYF
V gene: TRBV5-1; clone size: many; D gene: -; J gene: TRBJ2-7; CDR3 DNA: TGCGCCAGCAAGCTAACAGGCTCCTACGAGCAGTACTTC; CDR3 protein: CASKLTGSYEQYF
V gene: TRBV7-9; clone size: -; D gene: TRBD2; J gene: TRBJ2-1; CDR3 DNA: TGTGCCAGCAGCTTAGGGCTAGCGGGAGGGGCCCGAGCAATGGAGCAGTTCTTC; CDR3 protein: CASSLGLAGGARAMEQFF
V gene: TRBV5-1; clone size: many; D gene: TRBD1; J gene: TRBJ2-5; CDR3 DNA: TGCGCCAGCAGCCTACAGGGGGGAAACCAAGAGACCCAGTACTTC; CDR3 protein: CASSLQGGNQETQYF
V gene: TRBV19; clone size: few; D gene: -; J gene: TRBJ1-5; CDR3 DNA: TGTGCCAGTAGTAAAAACTCTAGGGCTGGCAATCAGCCCCAGCATTTT; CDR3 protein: CASSKNSRAGNQPQHF
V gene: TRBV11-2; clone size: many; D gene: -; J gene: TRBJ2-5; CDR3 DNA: TGTGCCAGCAGCTTAGGGAGGGGTGGCGGTCCGTCGTTGTACTTC; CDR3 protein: CASSLGRGGGPSLYF
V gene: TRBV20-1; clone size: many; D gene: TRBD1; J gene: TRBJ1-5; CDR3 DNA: TGCAGCGCGACAGGGGGCGGGCAGCCCCAGCATTTT; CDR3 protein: CSATGGGQPQHF